Following are 26 T cell receptor beta chains from one sample sequenced in a study of sequential checkpoint blockade in melanoma. Documented treatment: randomized to nivolumab then ipilimumab (arm A) or the reverse (arm B). TCRdb's copy holds only in-frame clones and misses some; the assay was immunoSEQ multiplex PCR. Among over 20,000 clones listed, approximately 68% were seen once. The source material was CD8+ T cells sorted from blood (inferred from file names), sampled from a patient given nivolumab and ipilimumab in sequence. The receptor source for this set is a human donor with melanoma.

The chain recombines TRBV19 with TRBJ1-1; 9 bases agree with TRBD1. CDR1 is LNHDA and CDR2 is SQIVND in the germline V gene (reference sequence). This CDR3 is 14 amino acids long. V was clipped by 5 bases and J by 4 bases; unmatched bases: 5. The chain's CDR3 is CASSVGQGSTEAFF. CDR3 nucleotide sequence: TGTGCCAGTAGTGTCGGACAGGGGAGCACTGAAGCTTTCTTT. Together with reference TRBV19 and TRBJ1-1, the CDR3 gives the full variable domain: DGGITQSPKYLFRKEGQNVTLSCEQNLNHDAMYWYRQDPGQGLRLIYYSQIVNDFQKGDIAEGYSVSREKKESFPLTVTSAQKNPTAFYLCASSVGQGSTEAFFGQGTRLTVV.

The genes are TRBV7-9 and TRBJ1-5, with D perhaps matching TRBD1 (5 bases). CDR1 is SEHNR, CDR2 FQNEAQ, per germline (reference sequence). Trimming took off 4 bases at V and 0 bases at J, with 13 bases between the two ends. This CDR3 spans 16 amino acids. The chain's CDR3 is CASSSVRGVSNQPQHF. The CDR3 DNA sequence: TGTGCCAGCAGCTCTGTTCGGGGGGTTAGCAATCAGCCCCAGCATTTT.

This clone was detected a few times. J is TRBJ2-5 and V is TRBV2; perhaps TRBD2 as D (5 bases). CDR1 is SNHLY, CDR2 FYNNEI, per germline. The CDR3 is 14 amino acids. V lost 7 bases and J lost 1, with 13 bases in between. The CDR3 sequence: CASTKKDSQETQYF. CDR3 DNA sequence: TGTGCCAGCACCAAGAAGGACTCCCAAGAGACCCAGTACTTC.

The sample holds a few counts of this clone. The chain's CDR3 is CASSLRQGSTDTQYF. CDR3 coding DNA: TGTGCCAGCAGTCTACGACAGGGGTCAACAGATACGCAGTATTTT. The chain is built from TRBV6-6 and TRBJ2-3, with TRBD1 identical over 8 bases. Trimming at V came to 5 bases and at J to 3 bases, leaving 7 bases not matched to a gene. The CDR3 extends over 15 amino acids. CDR1 is MNHNY and CDR2 is SVGAGI in the germline V gene (reference sequence).

In its sample, this clone was seen a few times. This rearrangement joins TRBV14 to TRBJ1-3, with TRBD1 as a possible D gene (6 bases). Germline V gene lookup returns CDR1 SGHDN and CDR2 FVKESK. The V end lost 4 bases, the J end lost 0 bases, and 13 bases lay between the germline ends. This CDR3 spans 16 amino acids. CDR3 loop: CASSPRTAGSGNTIYF. The CDR3, as DNA: TGTGCCAGCAGCCCTCGGACAGCCGGCTCTGGAAACACCATATATTTT.

The chain links TRBV6-4 to TRBJ2-3; TRBD2 agrees at 9 bases. V was pared by 2 bases and J by 1 base, with 1 base of the junction left unmatched. The CDR3 loop spans 15 amino acids. Germline lookup yields CDR1 MRHNA and CDR2 SNTAGT. DNA for the CDR3: TGTGCCAGCAGTGACGCTAGCGGGGGCACAGATACGCAGTATTTT. It encodes CASSDASGGTDTQYF.

The table lists this clone with a few counts. The sample contains more than one DNA sequence encoding this CDR3. The J gene is TRBJ2-7, the V gene TRBV19, with D tentatively TRBD2 (7 bases). Between the trimmed V and J ends, which lost 5 bases and 7 bases, there was a span of 24 bases. This CDR3 comprises 16 residues. CDR1 and CDR2 (germline): LNHDA, SQIVND (reference sequence). The CDR3 DNA is TGTGCCAGTAGTCCTGTGAGAGGGGGAGGGGAATGGGAGCAGTACTTC. It specifies CASSPVRGGGEWEQYF.

This chain links TRBV4-1 with TRBJ2-5; the D gene is possibly TRBD1 (7 bases). V gave up 0 bases and J gave up 4 bases, with 12 bases separating them. The germline CDR1 and CDR2 sequences are MGHRA and YSYEKL. The CDR3 spans 15 residues. CDR3 in amino acids: CASSQEWRGPETQYF. CDR3 DNA sequence: TGCGCCAGCAGCCAAGAATGGAGGGGGCCAGAGACCCAGTACTTC.

This clone showed up just once. The V gene is TRBV7-9, the J gene TRBJ2-2; D is ambiguous. CDR1 is SEHNR and CDR2 is FQNEAQ in the germline V gene (reference sequence). V dropped 4 bases and J dropped 2 bases, with 5 bases sitting between them. The CDR3 has 13 residues. CDR3 loop: CASSSGNTGELFF. The CDR3, as DNA: TGTGCCAGCAGCTCAGGAAACACCGGGGAGCTGTTTTTT.

This chain connects TRBV7-8 to TRBJ2-3, with a possible D match to TRBD1 (5 bases). The V end lost 5 bases, the J end lost 2 bases, and 14 bases lay between the germline ends. The CDR3 loop spans 15 amino acids. CDR1 is SGHVS, CDR2 FQNEAQ, per germline. The DNA for the CDR3 is TGTGCCAGCAGCCAGGACACCTACAACACAGATACGCAGTATTTT. Translation: CASSQDTYNTDTQYF.

The J gene is TRBJ1-2, the V gene TRBV5-6; D is unclear. The CDR3 has 14 residues. Germline values: CDR1 SGHDT, CDR2 YYEEEE. Deletions cut 0 bases from V and 6 bases from J, with 12 bases between. CDR3 nucleotide sequence: TGTGCCAGCAGCTTGGAAACTACGCCCGATGGCTACACCTTC. Protein sequence: CASSLETTPDGYTF. Full variable domain (remainder filled in from reference TRBV5-6 and TRBJ1-2): DAGVTQSPTHLIKTRGQQVTLRCSPKSGHDTVSWYQQALGQGPQFIFQYYEEEERQRGNFPDRFSGHQFPNYSSELNVNALLLGDSALYLCASSLETTPDGYTFGSGTRLTVV.

CDR3 protein: CASSLGEGGYNEQFF. In DNA form, the CDR3 reads TGTGCCAGCAGCTTAGGTGAGGGGGGGTACAATGAGCAGTTCTTC. The chain carries TRBV7-8 and TRBJ2-1, with D tentatively TRBD2 (7 bases). Germline V lookup: CDR1 SGHVS, CDR2 FQNEAQ. CDR3 length: 15 amino acids. The V end lost 1 base, the J end lost 4 bases, and 11 bases lay between the germline ends.

The CDR3 DNA reads as TGTGCCAGCAGCCCGACGACAGGGAGCACAGATACGCAGTATTTT. This gives the protein CASSPTTGSTDTQYF. The chain uses TRBV7-3 and TRBJ2-3, with TRBD1 matching 7 bases. The CDR3 spans 15 residues. V lost 5 bases, J lost 0 bases, and 5 bases stayed unmatched. CDR1 SGHTA and CDR2 FQGTGA come from the germline V gene.

The J gene is TRBJ2-1, the V gene TRBV7-9; the match to TRBD2 covers 7 bases. Germline V CDR1 and CDR2: SEHNR, FQNEAQ (reference sequence). The CDR3 totals 14 residues. V dropped 3 bases and J dropped 7; count of bases not matched to a gene: 6. This CDR3 reads CASSFTAGENEQFF. The CDR3 DNA reads as TGTGCCAGCAGCTTCACGGCGGGGGAAAATGAGCAGTTCTTC.

This CDR3 is CSVEDTRVGTGNYEQFF. The DNA of the CDR3 is TGCAGCGTTGAAGATACCCGGGTCGGGACAGGCAACTATGAGCAGTTCTTC. The rearrangement joins TRBV29-1 to TRBJ2-1; 8 positions agree with TRBD1. This CDR3 comprises 17 residues. V shed 0 bases and J 8 bases; nucleotides not matched to a gene: 15. Germline-derived CDR1 and CDR2 are SQVTM and ANQGSEA.

V usage is TRBV5-4 and J usage is TRBJ1-1, with no clear D. This CDR3 contains 12 residues. V lost 4 bases and J lost 8, with 12 bases in between. The germline gives CDR1 SGHNT, CDR2 YYREEE (reference sequence). For the CDR3, the DNA is TGTGCCAGCAGCCCGGTTACCGGGGAAGCTTTCTTT. Translating gives CASSPVTGEAFF. The full variable domain, its missing parts supplied by reference TRBV5-4 and TRBJ1-1, is ETGVTQSPTHLIKTRGQQVTLRCSSQSGHNTVSWYQQALGQGPQFIFQYYREEENGRGNFPPRFSGLQFPNYSSELNVNALELDDSALYLCASSPVTGEAFFGQGTRLTVV.

This clone occurred a few times. This chain connects TRBV5-6 to TRBJ2-7; the match to TRBD2 covers 8 bases. The CDR3 extends over 13 amino acids. J lost 6 bases, V lost 0 bases, and 2 bases had no gene match. The V gene's germline CDR1 is SGHDT and CDR2 YYEEEE. The CDR3 protein is CASSLGLAIEQYF. CDR3 sequence (DNA): TGTGCCAGCAGCTTGGGACTAGCGATCGAGCAGTACTTC.

This rearrangement joins TRBV15 to TRBJ2-7; 7 nucleotides agree with TRBD1. CDR1 and CDR2 from the germline V gene are LNHNV and YYDKDF (reference sequence). V was pared by 4 bases and J by 3 bases, with 3 bases of the junction left unmatched. The CDR3 spans 13 residues. CDR3 bases: TGTGCCACCAGCACCTACAGGGGCTACGAGCAGTACGTC. Amino acids: CATSTYRGYEQYV.

The V call is TRBV6-5, the J call TRBJ2-7; TRBD1 matches at 9 bases. This CDR3 has 13 amino acids. Germline-derived CDR1 and CDR2 are MNHEY and SVGAGI. V was clipped by 4 bases and J by 4 bases; unmatched bases: 2. Here the CDR3 DNA reads TGTGCCAGCAGTTCCGGACAGGGGTACGAGCAGTACTTC. Translated, it gives CASSSGQGYEQYF.

The V gene is TRBV7-9, the J gene TRBJ1-2, with no clear D. This CDR3 is built from 14 residues. Trimming left V 1 base short and J 0 bases short, with 6 bases between. Germline-derived CDR1 and CDR2 are SEHNR and FQNEAQ (reference sequence). The CDR3 coding sequence is TGTGCCAGCAGCTTAGGGTCAGCTAACTATGGCTACACCTTC. Protein: CASSLGSANYGYTF. Filled out from reference TRBV7-9 and TRBJ1-2, the complete variable domain reads DTGVSQNPRHKITKRGQNVTFRCDPISEHNRLYWYRQTLGQGPEFLTYFQNEAQLEKSRLLSDRFSAERPKGSFSTLEIQRTEQGDSAMYLCASSLGSANYGYTFGSGTRLTVV.

This chain uses TRBV5-1 with TRBJ2-5; 12 bases are shared with TRBD1. The DNA end is a closer match to TRBJ2-7, so the J assignment may be wrong. CDR3 length: 15 residues. Germline loops: CDR1 SGHRS, CDR2 YFSETQ. In DNA, the CDR3 is TGCGCCAGCAGCTTCGGGACAGGGGGCATTAACGAGCAGTACTTC. It codes for CASSFGTGGINEQYF.

The V call is TRBV19, the J call TRBJ1-2; 7 nucleotides line up with TRBD1. CDR3 size: 15 residues. The germline gives CDR1 LNHDA, CDR2 SQIVND (reference sequence). V was pared by 6 bases and J by 4 bases, with 11 bases of the junction left unmatched. CDR3 coding DNA: TGTGCCAGTAGCCCCGGGACAGCGACCTTCTATGGCTACACCTTC. Protein: CASSPGTATFYGYTF.

Notes on this clone: Germline is not matched at one junction end, which may reflect a read error. The gene calls are TRBV5-4 and TRBJ1-2; D is undetermined. The CDR3 runs to 15 residues. CDR1 SGHNT and CDR2 YYREEE come from the germline V gene (reference sequence). The CDR3 here is CASSLVFSENYGCTF. The CDR3 DNA sequence: TGTGCCAGCAGCTTGGTTTTTTCGGAGAACTATGGCTGCACCTTC.

The V and J genes are TRBV7-8 and TRBJ2-5, with TRBD1 as a possible D gene (6 bases). The V end lost 5 bases, the J end lost 0 bases, and 19 bases lay between the germline ends. The CDR3 length is 17 residues. Germline V CDR1 and CDR2: SGHVS, FQNEAQ. CDR3 loop: CASSQVGQPLYQETQYF. DNA of the CDR3: TGTGCCAGCAGCCAAGTCGGACAGCCATTGTACCAAGAGACCCAGTACTTC.

The rearrangement uses TRBV7-9 and TRBJ2-5; 7 bases line up with TRBD1. After removal of 4 bases from V and 3 bases from J, the junction contained 2 bases not matched to a gene. Germline CDR1 reads SEHNR; CDR2 reads FQNEAQ (reference sequence). The CDR3 extends over 13 amino acids. The CDR3: CASSSQGEETQYF. The CDR3 DNA follows: TGTGCCAGCAGCTCGCAGGGGGAAGAGACCCAGTACTTC.

For the CDR3, the DNA is TGCGCCAGCAGCTCCCTGGGGGGTAACACTGAAGCTTTCTTT. Its translation is CASSSLGGNTEAFF. The gene calls are TRBV5-1 and TRBJ1-1, with D tentatively TRBD1 (5 bases). The germline V and J ends were trimmed by 3 bases and 2 bases, with 11 bases remaining between them. Looked up from germline, CDR1 is SGHRS and CDR2 is YFSETQ. The CDR3 has 14 residues.